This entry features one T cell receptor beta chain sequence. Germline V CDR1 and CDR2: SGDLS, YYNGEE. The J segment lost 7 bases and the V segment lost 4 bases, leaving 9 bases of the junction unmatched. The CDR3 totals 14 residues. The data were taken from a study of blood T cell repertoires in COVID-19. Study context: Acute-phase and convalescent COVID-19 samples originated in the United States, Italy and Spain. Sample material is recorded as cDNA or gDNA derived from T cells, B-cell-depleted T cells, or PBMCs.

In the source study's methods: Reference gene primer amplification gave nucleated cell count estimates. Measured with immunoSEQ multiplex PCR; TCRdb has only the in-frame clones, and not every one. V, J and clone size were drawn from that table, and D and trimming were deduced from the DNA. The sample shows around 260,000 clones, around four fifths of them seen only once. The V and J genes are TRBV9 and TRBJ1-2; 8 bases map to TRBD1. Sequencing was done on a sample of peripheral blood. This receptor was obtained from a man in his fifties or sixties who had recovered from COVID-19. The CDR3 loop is CASSSWTGYGGYTF. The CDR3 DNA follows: TGTGCCAGCAGCTCCTGGACAGGGTATGGTGGCTACACCTTC.